This is a list of T cell receptor beta chains from one sample in a study of CD8+ T cells in alopecia areata. Some clones are missing from TCRdb's copy, which holds only in-frame ones; the method was immunoSEQ multiplex PCR. The top ten clones hold 0.9% to 0.95% of a sample with hundreds of thousands of clones, about three fifths of them seen once. The input for sequencing was CD4+ T cells sorted from blood, taken between weeks 51 and 54, from a patient treated with tofacitinib. These TCRs come from a human donor with alopecia areata. Each CDR3 is given with its conserved first and last residue. A D gene is named only where the DNA matches it firmly. Part of the rows lack a size; the others show once, few, many or a class for expanded clones.

-	TRBJ1-1	-	TRBV30	TGTGCCTGGAGTGGGGTGGGGTTCGCTGAAGCTTTCTTT	CAWSGVGFAEAFF
-	TRBJ2-7	-	TRBV9	TGTGCCAGCAGCGTAAGTGACGGACCCTACGAGCAGTACTTC	CASSVSDGPYEQYF
-	TRBJ2-7	few	TRBV2	TGTGCCAGCAGGAAAGACTGGAACGAGCAGTACTTC	CASRKDWNEQYF
-	TRBJ2-2	-	TRBV7-2	TGTGCCAGCAGCTTAGATCCCGGGACCGGGGAGCTGTTTTTT	CASSLDPGTGELFF
TRBD2	TRBJ2-5	-	TRBV6-6	TGTGCCAGCAGTTATGATGCGGGGGTTTACCAAGAGACCCAGTACTTC	CASSYDAGVYQETQYF
-	TRBJ2-5	-	TRBV6-1	TGTGCCAGCTCCATTGGAGAGACCCAGTACTTC	CASSIGETQYF
TRBD1	TRBJ1-2	-	TRBV29-1	TGCAGCGTGTGGACAGGGGGCAATGGCTACACCTTC	CSVWTGGNGYTF
-	TRBJ2-3	-	TRBV15	TGTGCCACCAGCAGACCCACAGATACGCAGTATTTT	CATSRPTDTQYF
TRBD2	TRBJ2-3	-	TRBV25-1	TGTGCCAGCAGCGGGGGGGGCACAGATACGCAGTATTTT	CASSGGGTDTQYF
-	TRBJ1-1	-	TRBV6-5	TGTGCCAGCAGTTACTTCCGAGGGACTGAAGCTTTCTTT	CASSYFRGTEAFF
-	TRBJ1-1	few	TRBV27	TGTGCCAGCAGTTTCGGACCGAAGAACACTGAAGCTTTCTTT	CASSFGPKNTEAFF
TRBD2	TRBJ2-7	-	TRBV29-1	TGCAGCGCTGGGGTTAGCGGGGGCGAGCAGTACTTC	CSAGVSGGEQYF
TRBD1	TRBJ2-7	-	TRBV10-3	TGTGCCATCAAGAGGACAGGGGGCCCCTACGAGCAGTACTTC	CAIKRTGGPYEQYF
-	TRBJ1-2	-	TRBV7-2	TGTGCCAGCAGCTGGGGAGGACAACAGGGAAAATTCGATGGCTACACCTTC	CASSWGGQQGKFDGYTF
TRBD1	TRBJ1-4	-	TRBV6-5	TGTGCCAGCAGCCGGACAGGGGATGGTGAAAAACTGTTTTTT	CASSRTGDGEKLFF
TRBD2	TRBJ2-1	-	TRBV25-1	TGTGCCAGCAGTCTTAGAACTAGCGGAATCGGTGAGCAGTTCTTC	CASSLRTSGIGEQFF
TRBD1	TRBJ2-7	-	TRBV11-2	TGTGCCAGCAGCTCACTAACAGGGGTCTACGAGCAGTACTTC	CASSSLTGVYEQYF
TRBD1	TRBJ1-5	-	TRBV6-1	TGTGCCAGCAGCTACGGACAGGGGGCAAATCAGCCCCAGCATTTT	CASSYGQGANQPQHF
-	TRBJ2-1	-	TRBV5-1	TGCGCCAGCATGGAAGGGTCGGGCAATGAGCAGTTCTTC	CASMEGSGNEQFF
-	TRBJ1-6	-	TRBV7-2	TGTGCCAGCAGCGGACAGTTGAATTCACCCCTCCACTTT	CASSGQLNSPLHF
-	TRBJ1-2	once	TRBV5-4	TGTGCCAGCAGCTTGGGAGGTCAGGGGACTAACTATGGCTACACCTTC	CASSLGGQGTNYGYTF
TRBD1	TRBJ2-1	-	TRBV25-1	TGTGCCAGCAGTGATGACAGGGGTACCTACAATGAGCAGTTCTTC	CASSDDRGTYNEQFF
TRBD1	TRBJ2-5	-	TRBV2	TGTGCCAGAAACAGGGGAGAGACCCAGTACTTC	CARNRGETQYF
-	TRBJ1-4	-	TRBV30	TGTGCCTGGAGTGGAGGATGGAATGAAAAACTGTTTTTT	CAWSGGWNEKLFF
-	TRBJ2-4	few	TRBV11-2	TGTGCCAGCAGCTTAGTAGGCAGGAACATTCAGTACTTC	CASSLVGRNIQYF
-	TRBJ2-5	-	TRBV7-9	TGTGCCAGCAGCTTACTCCAAGAGACCCAGTACTTC	CASSLLQETQYF
-	TRBJ2-1	-	TRBV9	TGTGCCAGCAGCGTACGTGGTAGCTCCTACAATGAGCAGTTCTTC	CASSVRGSSYNEQFF
-	TRBJ2-5	-	TRBV6-5	TGTGCCAGCACCATTAGTCTAGCCAGGAGGGAGACCCAGTACTTC	CASTISLARRETQYF
-	TRBJ2-7	few	TRBV30	TGTGCCTGGAGTATCAATCTTCGGGGTTACGAGCAGTACTTC	CAWSINLRGYEQYF
-	TRBJ1-4	-	TRBV30	TGTGCCTGGAGCGCCCTGAGAGGTGGCGGTGAAAAACTGTTTTTT	CAWSALRGGGEKLFF
-	TRBJ2-3	-	TRBV7-2	TGTGCCAGCAGCAAACGACGACAGAGCACAGATACGCAGTATTTT	CASSKRRQSTDTQYF
-	TRBJ2-2	-	TRBV6-6	TGTGCCAGCAAGATCAAGCCTACCGGGGAGCTGTTTTTT	CASKIKPTGELFF